Described below is a single TCR beta chain sequence and its context. Per germline, CDR1 MNHEY and CDR2 SVGAGI. The CDR3 loop spans 15 amino acids. V was clipped by 0 bases and J by 2 bases, with 11 bases between them. This entry comes from a study of PD-L1 blockade in urothelial cancer. In the study overall: Treatment start was followed by blood analysis at 3 weeks (second dose) and again at 6 weeks. T cells were recovered from blood samples at a median of 141,255.

The time point was: pretreatment peripheral blood. Sequencing used immunoSEQ multiplex PCR; TCRdb keeps in-frame clones, though not all of them. The sample carries approximately 67,000 clones, approximately 83% recorded once. Sequenced here: PBMCs, sampled around atezolizumab (anti-PD-L1) treatment. The chain has TRBV6-5 and TRBJ2-7; D ambiguous. The sequence was collected from a man aged 55 to 70 with urothelial cancer. Written as DNA, the CDR3 is TGTGCCAGCAGTTACTCCCCCGGGTCAGCCTACGAGCAGTACTTC. Protein: CASSYSPGSAYEQYF.